These 5 T cell receptor beta chains share one sample of origin, sequenced in a study of blood T cell repertoires in COVID-19. Data came from immunoSEQ multiplex PCR; TCRdb stores just in-frame clones and leaves some out. The sample has around 300,000 clones, 75% to 95% seen once. The sample comprised peripheral blood. These receptors were collected from a woman in her thirties with COVID-19, enrolled during active disease.

The chain uses TRBV7-8 and TRBJ1-2; TRBD1 matches at 11 bases. From germline, CDR1 is SGHVS and CDR2 FQNEAQ. The CDR3 has 14 residues. The V segment lost 7 bases and the J segment 4 bases; nucleotides outside the gene matches: 5. CDR3 sequence: CASTSGTGGYGYTF. The CDR3 nucleotides read TGTGCCAGCACCTCTGGGACAGGGGGCTATGGCTACACCTTC.

This rearrangement joins TRBV25-1 to TRBJ1-2; 7 positions match TRBD1. The CDR3 sequence is 14 residues long. The V segment lost 6 bases and the J segment 5 bases; nucleotides outside the gene matches: 9. Germline V gene sequence: CDR1 MGHDK, CDR2 SYGVNS. In DNA, the CDR3 is TGTGCCAGCAGACAAACAGGGGCCAATTATGGCTACACCTTC. It translates to CASRQTGANYGYTF.

This clone is a singleton in its sample. The rearrangement joins TRBV5-4 to TRBJ1-4; 7 bases line up with TRBD1. From germline, CDR1 is SGHNT and CDR2 YYREEE (reference sequence). V was pared by 3 bases and J by 8 bases, with 7 bases of the junction left unmatched. The CDR3 extends over 14 amino acids. CDR3 sequence (DNA): TGTGCCAGCAGCTCCCGGGACAGTACCGAAAAACTGTTTTTT. This gives the protein CASSSRDSTEKLFF.

This CDR3 is CASSYGGYNEQFF. DNA of the CDR3: TGTGCCAGCAGTTACGGGGGGTACAATGAGCAGTTCTTC. V is TRBV6-5 and J is TRBJ2-1; a possible D gene is TRBD2 (6 bases). Germline lookup yields CDR1 MNHEY and CDR2 SVGAGI. CDR3 size: 13 residues. V lost 2 bases and J lost 4, with 6 bases in between.

The V and J genes are TRBV6-4 and TRBJ2-3; 7 bases are shared with TRBD2. Looked up from germline, CDR1 is MRHNA and CDR2 is SNTAGT. CDR3 size: 14 residues. Losses at the gene ends were 4 bases for V and 0 bases for J; bases not matched to a gene: 1. The CDR3, as DNA: TGTGCCAGCAGTGCGCGGGGGAGCACAGATACGCAGTATTTT. This sequence encodes CASSARGSTDTQYF.